This TCR beta chain was recovered during a study of blood T cell repertoires in COVID-19. Seattle's enrolled individuals joined amid active infection and were then monitored longitudinally. In the original analysis: Quantification of nucleated cells was approximated via reference gene primer amplification. Some clones are missing from TCRdb's copy, which holds only in-frame ones; the method was immunoSEQ multiplex PCR. From that table come the V and J calls and clone size; the DNA was used to work out D and trimming. The table records 250,000 to 400,000 clones, approximately 87% of them present only once. The CDR3 extends over 15 amino acids. Germline loops: CDR1 SGHRS, CDR2 YFSETQ. With 4 bases clipped from V and 4 bases from J, the junction kept 8 bases outside the gene matches.

The TCR was taken from a woman aged 25-40 years with COVID-19, enrolled during active disease. The sample taken for sequencing was peripheral blood. V usage is TRBV5-1 and J usage is TRBJ1-2; 9 bases are a match to TRBD1. The CDR3, as DNA: TGCGCCAGCAGCGATGGGGGGACAGGGACCTATGGCTACACCTTC. It codes for CASSDGGTGTYGYTF.